This TCR beta chain was obtained from a study of T cell responses to AZD1222 COVID-19 vaccine. Study-level findings and limits: Reportedly, close to half of spike-specific TCRs are directed against unmutated variant regions. CD4 TCRs linked to vaccination spanned spike, dominating at 160-218 and 743-854. The peak T cell response came first, and repertoires were sampled only after it. Increases in Spike-specific TCR breadth and depth were seen after two AZD1222 doses.

Turning to this clone: Its antigen remains unidentified.

TCRdb keeps only in-frame clones here, not all; method: immunoSEQ multiplex PCR. The table includes some 200,000 clones, about 93% detected once. This CDR3 is built from 13 residues. Germline CDR1 is MNHNY and CDR2 is SVGAGI (reference sequence). The V end was cut by 2 bases, the J end by 10 bases, with 9 bases between. The clonotype comes from an adult in good health. The chain links TRBV6-6 to TRBJ1-6; D gene ambiguous. This sample comprised peripheral blood, obtained on day 0 of MenACWY control vaccination. CDR3 sequence: CASSYGHDSPLHF. The CDR3 DNA follows: TGTGCCAGCAGTTACGGGCACGACTCACCCCTCCACTTT.